This is a list of T cell receptor beta chains from one sample in a study of shared clonotypes between healthy human individuals. Clones were read by immunoSEQ multiplex PCR, and TCRdb kept only the in-frame ones, dropping some. The repertoire includes more than 2,000,000 clones, approximately 93% of them detected once, and 0.39% sits in the top ten. Sample: naive CD4+ T cells from PBMCs. The receptors derive from a man in his late teens or twenties in good health. Some clones in this sample may be carry-over from other donors' samples. The CDR3 runs from the conserved cysteine through the conserved F or W. Fields, in order: CDR3 protein, CDR3 DNA, V gene, J gene, clone size, D gene. D genes are given only for firm matches. Clone size appears in some rows only: once, few, many, or a class for an expanded clone.

CASSLTGGETQYF	TGCGCCAGCAGCTTGACGGGAGGGGAGACCCAGTACTTC	TRBV5-1	TRBJ2-5	few	TRBD2
CASSRPGGTGELFF	TGCGCCAGCAGCCGACCAGGGGGCACCGGGGAGCTGTTTTTT	TRBV4-1	TRBJ2-2	NA	TRBD1
CASSLIGSAQETQYF	TGCGCCAGCAGCTTGATCGGGTCAGCCCAAGAGACCCAGTACTTC	TRBV5-1	TRBJ2-5	NA	NA
CALNAETSTDTQYF	TGTGCCCTAAACGCCGAGACTAGCACAGATACGCAGTATTTT	TRBV10-3	TRBJ2-3	NA	NA
CATSPGQGVADTQYF	TGTGCCACCAGCCCCGGGCAGGGGGTTGCAGATACGCAGTATTTT	TRBV15	TRBJ2-3	NA	TRBD1
CASSQDRGGRKGLNEQFF	TGTGCCAGCAGCCAAGACCGAGGGGGACGCAAGGGACTTAATGAGCAGTTCTTC	TRBV4-2	TRBJ2-1	NA	NA
CASSLAIRLVADTQYF	TGTGCCAGCAGCTTGGCCATCCGACTAGTTGCAGATACGCAGTATTTT	TRBV5-6	TRBJ2-3	NA	NA
CAIREGDEETQYF	TGTGCCATCAGGGAGGGGGACGAGGAGACCCAGTACTTC	TRBV10-3	TRBJ2-5	NA	NA
CASSRALRGYTF	TGTGCCAGCAGTCGAGCCTTAAGAGGCTACACCTTC	TRBV28	TRBJ1-2	NA	NA
CASSQLAVTYNEQFF	TGCGCCAGCAGCCAGCTTGCGGTAACATACAATGAGCAGTTCTTC	TRBV5-1	TRBJ2-1	NA	NA